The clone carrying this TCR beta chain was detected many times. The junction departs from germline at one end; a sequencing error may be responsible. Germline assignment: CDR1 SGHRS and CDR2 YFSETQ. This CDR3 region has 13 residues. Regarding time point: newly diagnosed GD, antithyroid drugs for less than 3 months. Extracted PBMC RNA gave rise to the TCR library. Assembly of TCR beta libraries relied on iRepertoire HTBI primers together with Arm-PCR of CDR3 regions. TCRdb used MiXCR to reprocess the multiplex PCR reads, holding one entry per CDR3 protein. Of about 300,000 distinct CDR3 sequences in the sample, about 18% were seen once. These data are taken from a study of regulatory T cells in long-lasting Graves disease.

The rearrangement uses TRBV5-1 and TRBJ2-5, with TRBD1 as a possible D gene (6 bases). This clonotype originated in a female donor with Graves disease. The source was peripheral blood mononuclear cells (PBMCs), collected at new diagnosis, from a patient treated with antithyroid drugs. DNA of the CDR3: TGTGCCAGCAGTGAAGGGGGTGGGGAGACCCAGTACTTC. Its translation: CASSEGGGETQYF.